This T cell receptor (beta chain) was sequenced during a study of technical replicates of blood from a few donors. Produced via immunoSEQ multiplex PCR; TCRdb's table is partial and in-frame only. The sample records approximately 76,000 clones, almost 98% being singletons. Germline V gene lookup returns CDR1 SGHVS and CDR2 FQNEAQ. Trimming took 4 bases from V and 2 from J; bases not matched to a gene: 4. This CDR3 has 14 amino acids. Sequencing input: T cells isolated from PBMCs. The chain carries TRBV7-8 and TRBJ2-7, with TRBD2 matching over 8 bases. The receptor comes from a human donor in good health. The CDR3 nucleotides are TGTGCCAGCAGCTCGACCGGGGGGGCCTACGAGCAGTACTTC. It is translated as CASSSTGGAYEQYF.